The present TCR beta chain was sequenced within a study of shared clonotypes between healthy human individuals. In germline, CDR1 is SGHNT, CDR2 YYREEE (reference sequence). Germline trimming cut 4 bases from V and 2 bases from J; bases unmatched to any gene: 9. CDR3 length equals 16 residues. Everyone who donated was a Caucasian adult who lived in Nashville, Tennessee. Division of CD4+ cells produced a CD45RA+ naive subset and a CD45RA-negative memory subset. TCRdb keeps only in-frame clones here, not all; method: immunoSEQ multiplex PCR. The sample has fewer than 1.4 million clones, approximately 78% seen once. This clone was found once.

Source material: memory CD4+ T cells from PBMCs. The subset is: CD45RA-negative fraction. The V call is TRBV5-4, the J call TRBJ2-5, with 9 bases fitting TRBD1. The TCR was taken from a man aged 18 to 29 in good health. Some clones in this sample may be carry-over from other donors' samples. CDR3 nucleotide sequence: TGTGCCAGCAGCCGATACGGGACAGGGTTGCAAGAGACCCAGTACTTC. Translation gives CASSRYGTGLQETQYF.